The rows below give T cell receptor beta chains drawn from one sample of a study of blood T cells in healthy people across ages. TCRdb reanalysed the 5' RACE reads using MiXCR and keeps one entry per CDR3 protein. The sample lists some 900,000 distinct CDR3 sequences, around 48% occurring once. Sequencing was carried out using blood. These receptors were obtained from a man aged 25 to 45 in good health. The CDR3 runs from the conserved cysteine through the conserved F or W. The order of the fields is D gene, clone size, J gene, V gene, CDR3 protein, CDR3 DNA. The D gene is left open where the match is weak. The size field is filled for only some rows; it gives once, few, many or a size class.

D gene: TRBD2; clone size: -; J gene: TRBJ2-1; V gene: TRBV7-9; CDR3 protein: CASWTSGFYNEQFF; CDR3 DNA: TGTGCCAGCTGGACTAGCGGCTTTTACAATGAGCAGTTCTTC
D gene: TRBD1; clone size: -; J gene: TRBJ2-7; V gene: TRBV6-2/TRBV6-3; CDR3 protein: CASIKDRIGEQYF; CDR3 DNA: TGTGCCAGCATCAAGGACAGGATCGGCGAGCAGTACTTC
D gene: -; clone size: few; J gene: TRBJ2-3; V gene: TRBV7-2; CDR3 protein: CASSYTSGQYF; CDR3 DNA: TGTGCCAGCAGCTATACATCAGGACAGTATTTT
D gene: -; clone size: -; J gene: TRBJ2-2; V gene: TRBV2; CDR3 protein: CASSKTGTNTGELFF; CDR3 DNA: TGTGCCAGCAGTAAGACTGGAACGAACACCGGGGAGCTGTTTTTT
D gene: -; clone size: -; J gene: TRBJ1-2; V gene: TRBV14; CDR3 protein: CASSQEGDSRYGYTF; CDR3 DNA: TGTGCCAGCAGCCAAGAGGGCGACAGCCGCTATGGCTACACCTTC
D gene: -; clone size: -; J gene: TRBJ1-2; V gene: TRBV5-1; CDR3 protein: CASSLRRQVDYGYTF; CDR3 DNA: TGCGCCAGCAGCTTGAGGAGACAAGTAGACTATGGCTACACCTTC
D gene: TRBD1; clone size: -; J gene: TRBJ2-2; V gene: TRBV7-8; CDR3 protein: CASRDREDTGELFF; CDR3 DNA: TGTGCCAGCAGGGACAGGGAAGACACCGGGGAGCTGTTTTTT
D gene: -; clone size: few; J gene: TRBJ2-6; V gene: TRBV5-8; CDR3 protein: CASSTGDYSGANVLTF; CDR3 DNA: TGTGCCAGCAGTACAGGGGACTACTCTGGGGCCAACGTCCTGACTTTC
D gene: -; clone size: few; J gene: TRBJ2-7; V gene: TRBV4-3; CDR3 protein: CASSQEKGYEQYF; CDR3 DNA: TGCGCCAGCAGCCAAGAAAAGGGATACGAGCAGTACTTC
D gene: -; clone size: -; J gene: TRBJ2-6; V gene: TRBV30; CDR3 protein: CAWNGRGAGANVLTF; CDR3 DNA: TGTGCCTGGAATGGTAGGGGAGCTGGGGCCAACGTCCTGACTTTC
D gene: TRBD2; clone size: -; J gene: TRBJ2-2; V gene: TRBV7-2; CDR3 protein: CASSLSRGTRTGELFF; CDR3 DNA: TGTGCCAGCAGCTTATCGCGGGGGACTCGCACCGGGGAGCTGTTTTTT
D gene: TRBD1; clone size: many; J gene: TRBJ1-6; V gene: TRBV5-1; CDR3 protein: CASSLGTGRSPLHF; CDR3 DNA: TGCGCCAGCAGCTTGGGGACAGGGAGATCACCCCTCCACTTT
D gene: -; clone size: -; J gene: TRBJ2-3; V gene: TRBV9; CDR3 protein: CASRGESTDTQYF; CDR3 DNA: TGTGCCAGCAGGGGGGAAAGCACAGATACGCAGTATTTT
D gene: TRBD2; clone size: once; J gene: TRBJ2-1; V gene: TRBV20-1; CDR3 protein: CSAWGASPTSGRSEQFF; CDR3 DNA: TGCAGTGCGTGGGGAGCCAGCCCGACTAGCGGCCGGAGTGAGCAGTTCTTC
D gene: -; clone size: -; J gene: TRBJ2-1; V gene: TRBV20-1; CDR3 protein: CSARVGRGNNEQFF; CDR3 DNA: TGCAGTGCTAGAGTTGGTAGGGGTAACAATGAGCAGTTCTTC
D gene: TRBD1; clone size: few; J gene: TRBJ1-5; V gene: TRBV10-3; CDR3 protein: CAISESGQVNQPQHF; CDR3 DNA: TGTGCCATCAGTGAGTCGGGACAGGTCAATCAGCCCCAGCATTTT
D gene: TRBD2; clone size: -; J gene: TRBJ2-1; V gene: TRBV20-1; CDR3 protein: CSARTEASGRPYNEQFF; CDR3 DNA: TGCAGTGCTAGAACGGAGGCTAGCGGGCGCCCTTACAATGAGCAGTTCTTC
D gene: -; clone size: -; J gene: TRBJ2-1; V gene: TRBV20-1; CDR3 protein: CSSPWGHEQFF; CDR3 DNA: TGCAGTTCCCCGTGGGGGCATGAGCAGTTCTTC
D gene: -; clone size: -; J gene: TRBJ2-3; V gene: TRBV4-3; CDR3 protein: CASSQHTGQRADTQYF; CDR3 DNA: TGCGCCAGCAGCCAACATACAGGGCAGAGGGCAGATACGCAGTATTTT
D gene: -; clone size: few; J gene: TRBJ2-1; V gene: TRBV28; CDR3 protein: CASSHSGSYNEQFF; CDR3 DNA: TGTGCCAGCAGTCACAGTGGCTCCTACAATGAGCAGTTCTTC
D gene: -; clone size: few; J gene: TRBJ2-1; V gene: TRBV5-1; CDR3 protein: CASSLDSLSNEQFF; CDR3 DNA: TGCGCCAGCAGCTTGGACAGCCTATCCAATGAGCAGTTCTTC
D gene: -; clone size: -; J gene: TRBJ2-1; V gene: TRBV5-1; CDR3 protein: CASSLDMEEATYEQFF; CDR3 DNA: TGCGCCAGCAGCTTGGATATGGAGGAGGCCACTTATGAGCAGTTCTTC
D gene: -; clone size: -; J gene: TRBJ1-1; V gene: TRBV6-5; CDR3 protein: CASSRYRATEAFF; CDR3 DNA: TGTGCCAGCAGTCGGTACAGGGCCACTGAAGCTTTCTTT
D gene: -; clone size: many; J gene: TRBJ2-3; V gene: TRBV6-4; CDR3 protein: CASSADPGSTDTQYF; CDR3 DNA: TGTGCCAGCAGTGCGGATCCAGGGAGCACAGATACGCAGTATTTT
D gene: -; clone size: -; J gene: TRBJ2-3; V gene: TRBV6-2/TRBV6-3; CDR3 protein: CASSYIGALSDTQYF; CDR3 DNA: TGTGCCAGCAGTTATATAGGGGCGCTGTCCGATACGCAGTATTTT
D gene: TRBD1; clone size: few; J gene: TRBJ2-7; V gene: TRBV20-1; CDR3 protein: CSAISWDRSYEQYF; CDR3 DNA: TGCAGTGCTATTTCGTGGGACAGATCCTACGAGCAGTACTTC
D gene: -; clone size: few; J gene: TRBJ1-1; V gene: TRBV20-1; CDR3 protein: CSASRTNTEAFF; CDR3 DNA: TGCAGTGCTAGCCGGACGAACACTGAAGCTTTCTTT
D gene: -; clone size: many; J gene: TRBJ2-5; V gene: TRBV6-5; CDR3 protein: CASNGGGYETQYF; CDR3 DNA: TGTGCCAGCAACGGTGGGGGATATGAGACCCAGTACTTC
D gene: TRBD2; clone size: few; J gene: TRBJ2-3; V gene: TRBV10-3; CDR3 protein: CAILVTGGPTDTQYF; CDR3 DNA: TGTGCCATCCTCGTAACGGGGGGGCCCACAGATACGCAGTATTTT
D gene: TRBD1; clone size: -; J gene: TRBJ2-1; V gene: TRBV6-5; CDR3 protein: CTSSYRDRDEQFF; CDR3 DNA: TGTACCAGCAGTTACCGGGACAGGGATGAGCAGTTCTTC
D gene: -; clone size: few; J gene: TRBJ1-5; V gene: TRBV3-1; CDR3 protein: CASSLGRGDNQPQHF; CDR3 DNA: TGTGCCAGCAGCCTGGGACGTGGCGACAATCAGCCCCAGCATTTT
D gene: TRBD1; clone size: few; J gene: TRBJ1-6; V gene: TRBV2; CDR3 protein: CASRTGVVDSPLHF; CDR3 DNA: TGTGCCAGCCGGACAGGGGTAGTGGATTCACCCCTCCACTTT
D gene: -; clone size: once; J gene: TRBJ1-6; V gene: TRBV7-9; CDR3 protein: CASSSYDSPLHF; CDR3 DNA: TGTGCCAGCAGCTCATATGACTCACCCCTCCACTTT
D gene: -; clone size: few; J gene: TRBJ2-7; V gene: TRBV12-3/TRBV12-4; CDR3 protein: CASSPEGARYEQYF; CDR3 DNA: TGTGCCAGCAGTCCGGAGGGGGCGCGGTACGAGCAGTACTTC